This is a list of T cell receptor beta chains from one sample in a study of control samples from healthy donors and cancer patients. Assay used: immunoSEQ multiplex PCR; TCRdb lists only in-frame clones, some missing. In total, the table holds about 190,000 clones. The sequencing input was blood. The receptor set was obtained from a woman in her thirties in good health. Both conserved end residues are part of each CDR3. The D gene is left open where the match is weak.

V,D,J,DNA,CDR3
TRBV28,TRBD1,TRBJ1-2,TGTGCCAGCAGTTCCGCCGGCCGGGACAGGCCCTATGGCTACACCTTC,CASSSAGRDRPYGYTF
TRBV15,-,TRBJ1-6,TGTGCCACCAGCGCTCGGACGGACCTAGCCCTCCACTTT,CATSARTDLALHF
TRBV5-1,-,TRBJ1-1,TGCGCCAGCAGCGCTACCGGGGGCACTGAAGCTTTCTTT,CASSATGGTEAFF
TRBV11-2,-,TRBJ1-5,TGTGCCAGCAGCTTACGACAAAGCAATCAGCCCCAGCATTTT,CASSLRQSNQPQHF
TRBV4-1,TRBD2,TRBJ2-7,TGCGCCAGCAGCCAAGGCCCGGGACTAAGCTCCTACGAGCAGTACTTC,CASSQGPGLSSYEQYF
TRBV28,-,TRBJ2-5,TGTGCCAGCAGTTTAAACGTCCGGGGTAGGGAGACCCAGTACTTC,CASSLNVRGRETQYF
TRBV5-1,TRBD2,TRBJ2-5,TGCGCCAGCAGCTTGGCTAGCGGGGGGGCCGTGGAGACCCAGTACTTC,CASSLASGGAVETQYF
TRBV19,TRBD1,TRBJ2-1,TGTGCCAGTAGTATAGCGGACAGGGCGAGTAACAATGAGCAGTTCTTC,CASSIADRASNNEQFF
TRBV2,TRBD2,TRBJ2-1,TGTGCCAGCGAGGGACTAGCGGGGCCTTCCTACAATGAGCAGTTCTTC,CASEGLAGPSYNEQFF
TRBV28,-,TRBJ1-5,TGTGCCAGCACCCGGCTGGAGTCCGGGCGGAACAATCAGCCCCAGCATTTT,CASTRLESGRNNQPQHF
TRBV7-9,TRBD1,TRBJ1-1,TGTGCCAGCAGCTCTCCAAGGGGGCAGAGCACTGAAGCTTTCTTT,CASSSPRGQSTEAFF
TRBV19,TRBD1,TRBJ1-2,TGTGCCAGTAAAAAGACAGGGGATTCGGACTATGGCTACACCTTC,CASKKTGDSDYGYTF
TRBV7-2,-,TRBJ2-7,TGTGCCAGCAGCTCTTTGGGTTCACCTTACGAGCAGTACTTC,CASSSLGSPYEQYF
TRBV19,-,TRBJ1-6,TGTGCCACCCTAAAATTCCCGAACCGACCCCTCCACTTT,CATLKFPNRPLHF
TRBV7-7,TRBD1,TRBJ2-5,TGTGCTAGCAGCGCCACAGGGGAGGAGACCCAGTACTTC,CASSATGEETQYF
TRBV28,TRBD1,TRBJ1-3,TGTGCCAGCAGTTTATTGTCAGGGGGACTATACGGAAACACCATATATTTT,CASSLLSGGLYGNTIYF
TRBV27,-,TRBJ1-2,TGTGCCAGCAGTATGGGGAGGGACTATGGCTACACCTTC,CASSMGRDYGYTF
TRBV4-1,TRBD1,TRBJ1-4,TGCGCCAGCAGCCGGGACGGACAGGCGGGTGAAAAACTGTTTTTT,CASSRDGQAGEKLFF
TRBV5-1,-,TRBJ1-2,TGCGCCAGCAGCTTGGGGCAGGGAGTCGGCTATGGCTACACCTTC,CASSLGQGVGYGYTF
TRBV18,-,TRBJ1-6,TGTGCCAGCTCACCAGCGGGGCGGAATTCACCCCTCCACTTT,CASSPAGRNSPLHF
TRBV9,-,TRBJ2-2,TGTGCCAGCAGCGTAGGAATTGGGGACACCGGGGAGCTGTTTTTT,CASSVGIGDTGELFF
TRBV2,-,TRBJ2-2,TGTGCCAGCAGTGACAGACCGACCGGGGAGCTGTTTTTT,CASSDRPTGELFF
TRBV28,TRBD1,TRBJ1-2,TGTGCCAGCGGATACGGGACAGGGAGCGATGGCTACACCTTC,CASGYGTGSDGYTF
TRBV10-3,-,TRBJ1-5,TGTGCCATCAGTGCCGCCCAGGGTTATCAGCCCCAGCATTTT,CAISAAQGYQPQHF
TRBV6-4,-,TRBJ2-1,TGTGCCAGCAGTCGGGGCGGGGACTACAATGAGCAGTTCTTC,CASSRGGDYNEQFF
TRBV7-9,TRBD2,TRBJ2-3,TGTGCCAGCAGCTTAGGTAGCGGGGGCCCAGATACGCAGTATTTT,CASSLGSGGPDTQYF
TRBV4-3,TRBD2,TRBJ2-1,TGCGCCAGCAGCCAAGATCCAGGGCTAGCGGGGGCCAATGAGCAGTTCTTC,CASSQDPGLAGANEQFF
TRBV7-3,-,TRBJ2-4,TGTGCCAGCAGCTTAGGGCAACGGGACATTCAGTACTTC,CASSLGQRDIQYF
TRBV2,-,TRBJ2-3,TGTGCCAGCAGACTCCGGGACACTAACACAGATACGCAGTATTTT,CASRLRDTNTDTQYF
TRBV7-3,-,TRBJ2-2,TGTGCCAGCAGCTTATCCTCTCCGGCCGGGGAGCTGTTTTTT,CASSLSSPAGELFF
TRBV3-1/TRBV3-2,-,TRBJ2-3,TGTGCCAGCAGCCTACTAACTTTCCTCGCAGATACGCAGTATTTT,CASSLLTFLADTQYF
TRBV18,TRBD1,TRBJ1-1,TGTGCCAGCTCACCACGGGATAGTACAGGGGTTACTGAAGCTTTCTTT,CASSPRDSTGVTEAFF
TRBV6-5,-,TRBJ1-5,TGTGCCAGCAGTTACTCGAACGCGGGCCAGCCCCAGCATTTT,CASSYSNAGQPQHF
TRBV5-1,TRBD1,TRBJ2-1,TGCGCCAGCAGCTTGGTGGAGGACAGGGCAGGAAATGAGCAGTTCTTC,CASSLVEDRAGNEQFF
TRBV19,-,TRBJ1-2,TGTGCCAGTCAACAGGGACGGAGCTACACCTTC,CASQQGRSYTF
TRBV24-1,-,TRBJ1-2,TGTGCCACCAGTGATTCCGGGTCTAAGGGGCCAGCACTATATGGCTACACCTTC,CATSDSGSKGPALYGYTF
TRBV6-2/TRBV6-3,-,TRBJ1-5,TGTGCCAGCAGCCAACAGAGTTTCAATCAGCCCCAGCATTTT,CASSQQSFNQPQHF
TRBV9,-,TRBJ2-5,TGTGCCAGCAGCCCTAGTGGAGGGTTCGTGACCCAGTACTTC,CASSPSGGFVTQYF
TRBV4-2,-,TRBJ2-1,TGTGCCAGCAGCCAAGCGCCCCATGAGCAGTTCTTC,CASSQAPHEQFF
TRBV7-9,-,TRBJ2-2,TGTGCCAGCAGCTTCGACAGAACCGGGGAGCTGTTTTTT,CASSFDRTGELFF
TRBV5-8,-,TRBJ1-5,TGTGCCAGCAGCCAGGGATCGTGGAGCAATCAGCCCCAGCATTTT,CASSQGSWSNQPQHF
TRBV11-3,-,TRBJ2-3,TGTGCCAGCAGCCCGAGGGGGGCCAGAGATACGCAGTATTTT,CASSPRGARDTQYF
TRBV3-1/TRBV3-2,-,TRBJ2-3,TGTGCCAGCAGCCAAGTCAGCACAGATACGCAGTATTTT,CASSQVSTDTQYF
TRBV5-1,-,TRBJ1-5,TGCGCCAGCAGCTTGGAAGGGTTGCCCCAGCATTTT,CASSLEGLPQHF
TRBV6-5,TRBD1,TRBJ1-5,TGTGCCAGCAGTACCAGGGGGCGGAGGGGCCAGCCCCAGCATTTT,CASSTRGRRGQPQHF
TRBV9,-,TRBJ1-1,TGTGCCAGCAGCGTGGGGATGAACACTGAAGCTTTCTTT,CASSVGMNTEAFF
TRBV25-1,-,TRBJ1-4,TGTGCCAGCAGTGCCCACCTCGGGAGAGGCGAAAAACTGTTTTTT,CASSAHLGRGEKLFF
TRBV7-3,-,TRBJ2-1,TGTGCCAGCAGCCCCTTATTGCGCGGAAATGAGCAGTTCTTC,CASSPLLRGNEQFF